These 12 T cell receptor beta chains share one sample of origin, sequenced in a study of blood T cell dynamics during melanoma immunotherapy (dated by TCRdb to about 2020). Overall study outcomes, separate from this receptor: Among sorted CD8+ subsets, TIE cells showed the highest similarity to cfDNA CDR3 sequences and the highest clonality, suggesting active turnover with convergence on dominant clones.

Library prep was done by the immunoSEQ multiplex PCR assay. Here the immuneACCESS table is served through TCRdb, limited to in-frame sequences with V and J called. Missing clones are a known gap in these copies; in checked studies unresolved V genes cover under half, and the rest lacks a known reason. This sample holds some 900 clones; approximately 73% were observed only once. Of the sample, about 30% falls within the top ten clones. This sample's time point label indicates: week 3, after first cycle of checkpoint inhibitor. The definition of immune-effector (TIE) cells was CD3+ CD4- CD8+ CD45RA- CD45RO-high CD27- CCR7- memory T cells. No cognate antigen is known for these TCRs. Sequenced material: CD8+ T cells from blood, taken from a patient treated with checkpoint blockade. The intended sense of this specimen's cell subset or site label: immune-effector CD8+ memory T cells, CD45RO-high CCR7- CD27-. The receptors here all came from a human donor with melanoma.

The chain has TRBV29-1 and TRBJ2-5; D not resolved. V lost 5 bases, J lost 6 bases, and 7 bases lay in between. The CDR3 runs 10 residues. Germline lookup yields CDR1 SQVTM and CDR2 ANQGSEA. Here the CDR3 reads CSVFVKTQYF. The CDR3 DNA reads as TGCAGCGTTTTCGTGAAGACCCAGTACTTC.

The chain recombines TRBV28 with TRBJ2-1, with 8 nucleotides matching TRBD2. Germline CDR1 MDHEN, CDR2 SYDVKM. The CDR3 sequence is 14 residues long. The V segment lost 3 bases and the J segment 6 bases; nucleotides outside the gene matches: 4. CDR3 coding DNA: TGTGCCAGCAGTTTCAAAGCGGGAGCCAATGAGCAGTTCTTC. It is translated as CASSFKAGANEQFF.

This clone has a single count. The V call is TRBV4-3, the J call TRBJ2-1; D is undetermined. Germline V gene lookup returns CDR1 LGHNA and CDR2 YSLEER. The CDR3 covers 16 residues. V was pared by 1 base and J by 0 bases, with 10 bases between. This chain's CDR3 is CASSQVWQTSYNEQFF. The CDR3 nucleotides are TGCGCCAGCAGCCAAGTCTGGCAGACCTCCTACAATGAGCAGTTCTTC.

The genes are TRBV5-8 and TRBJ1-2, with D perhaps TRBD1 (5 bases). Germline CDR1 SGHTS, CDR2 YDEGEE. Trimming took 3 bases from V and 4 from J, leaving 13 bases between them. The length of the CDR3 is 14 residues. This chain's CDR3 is CASSWGREIYGYTF. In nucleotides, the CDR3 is TGTGCCAGCAGCTGGGGCCGGGAGATCTATGGCTACACCTTC.

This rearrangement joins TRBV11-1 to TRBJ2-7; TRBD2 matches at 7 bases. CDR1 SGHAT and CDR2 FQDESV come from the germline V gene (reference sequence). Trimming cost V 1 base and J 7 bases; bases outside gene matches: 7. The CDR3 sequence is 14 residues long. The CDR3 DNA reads TGTGCCAGCAGCTTAGAGAGCGGGGCTTGGGAGCAGTACTTC. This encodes CASSLESGAWEQYF.

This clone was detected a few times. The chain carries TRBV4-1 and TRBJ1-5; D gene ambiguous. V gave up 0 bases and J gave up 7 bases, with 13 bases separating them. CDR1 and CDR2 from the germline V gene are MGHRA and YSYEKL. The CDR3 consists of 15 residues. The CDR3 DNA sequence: TGCGCCAGCAGCCAAGATGGACTGATGATACAGCCCCAGCATTTT. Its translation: CASSQDGLMIQPQHF.

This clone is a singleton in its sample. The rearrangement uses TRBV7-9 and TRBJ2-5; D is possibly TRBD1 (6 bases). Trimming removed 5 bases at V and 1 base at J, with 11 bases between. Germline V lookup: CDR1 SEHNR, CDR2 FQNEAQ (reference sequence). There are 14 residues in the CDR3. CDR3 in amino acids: CASSRRDTQETQYF. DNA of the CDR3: TGTGCCAGCAGCCGAAGGGACACCCAAGAGACCCAGTACTTC.

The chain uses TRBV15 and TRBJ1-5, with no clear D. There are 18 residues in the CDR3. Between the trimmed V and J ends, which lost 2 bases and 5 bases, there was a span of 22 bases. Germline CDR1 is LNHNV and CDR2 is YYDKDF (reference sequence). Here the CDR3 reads CATSRLAFGGEEDQPQHF. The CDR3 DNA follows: TGTGCCACCAGCAGACTTGCTTTTGGCGGGGAGGAAGATCAGCCCCAGCATTTT. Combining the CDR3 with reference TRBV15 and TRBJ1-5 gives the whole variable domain DAMVIQNPRYQVTQFGKPVTLSCSQTLNHNVMYWYQQKSSQAPKLLFHYYDKDFNNEADTPDNFQSRRPNTSFCFLDIRSPGLGDTAMYLCATSRLAFGGEEDQPQHFGDGTRLSIL.

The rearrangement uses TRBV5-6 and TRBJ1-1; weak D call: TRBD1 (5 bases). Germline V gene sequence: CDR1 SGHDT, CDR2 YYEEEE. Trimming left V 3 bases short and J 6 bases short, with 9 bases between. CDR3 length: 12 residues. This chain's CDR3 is CASSYRGAEAFF. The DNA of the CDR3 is TGTGCCAGCAGCTATCGAGGGGCTGAAGCTTTCTTT. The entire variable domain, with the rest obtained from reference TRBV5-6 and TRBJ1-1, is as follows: DAGVTQSPTHLIKTRGQQVTLRCSPKSGHDTVSWYQQALGQGPQFIFQYYEEEERQRGNFPDRFSGHQFPNYSSELNVNALLLGDSALYLCASSYRGAEAFFGQGTRLTVV.

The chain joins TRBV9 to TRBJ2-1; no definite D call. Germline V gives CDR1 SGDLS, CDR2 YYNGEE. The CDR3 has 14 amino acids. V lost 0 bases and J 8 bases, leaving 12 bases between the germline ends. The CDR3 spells CASSVGSWNYEQFF. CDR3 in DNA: TGTGCCAGCAGCGTAGGGTCTTGGAATTATGAGCAGTTCTTC.

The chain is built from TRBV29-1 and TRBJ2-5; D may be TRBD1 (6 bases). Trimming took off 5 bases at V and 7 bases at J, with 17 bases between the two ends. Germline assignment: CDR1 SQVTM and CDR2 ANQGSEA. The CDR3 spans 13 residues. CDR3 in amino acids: CSVSQGLLVTQYF. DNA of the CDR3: TGCAGCGTTTCACAGGGTTTGCTTGTGACCCAGTACTTC.

In DNA, the CDR3 is TGTGCCAGCGCCGAGGAGAGTTCCCCGTCCACTGATACGCAGTATTTT. It encodes CASAEESSPSTDTQYF. V is TRBV2 and J is TRBJ2-3; D not resolved. V gave up 8 bases and J gave up 6 bases, with 24 bases separating them. This CDR3 region has 16 residues. Germline-derived CDR1 and CDR2 are SNHLY and FYNNEI.